This entry lists 31 T cell receptor beta chains sequenced from one sample in a study of blood T cell repertoires in COVID-19. Libraries were prepared by immunoSEQ multiplex PCR; TCRdb keeps only in-frame clonotypes and omits some of them. The sample consists of 300,000 to 400,000 clones, about 86% of them appearing once. Sequencing input: PBMCs or T cells enriched from blood (not recorded which). These receptors were collected from a woman in her 40s with acute COVID-19.

The sample holds one count of this clone. The rearrangement links TRBV7-2 to TRBJ1-1; 10 nucleotides align to TRBD1. Germline CDR1 is SGHTA and CDR2 is FQGNSA. Trimming removed 5 bases from V and 0 bases from J; junction bases left unmatched: 6. The CDR3 length is 16 residues. The CDR3 loop is CASSPDRGRMNTEAFF. The CDR3 coding sequence is TGTGCCAGCAGCCCTGACAGGGGGCGTATGAACACTGAAGCTTTCTTT.

The chain uses TRBV7-4 and TRBJ2-1; D uncertain. Germline loops: CDR1 SGHVT, CDR2 SQSDAQ. V was pared by 5 bases and J by 0 bases, with 17 bases between. The length of the CDR3 is 17 residues. The CDR3 region is CASSRRLVGFSYNEQFF. The CDR3 DNA reads TGTGCCAGCAGCCGAAGGCTAGTAGGATTCTCCTACAATGAGCAGTTCTTC.

The chain recombines TRBV4-2 with TRBJ2-2, with 8 bases that match TRBD1. V shed 0 bases and J 5 bases; nucleotides not matched to a gene: 8. This CDR3 spans 17 amino acids. CDR1 and CDR2 (germline): LGHNA, YNFKEQ. CDR3 bases: TGTGCCAGCAGCCAAGATAGTGGACAGGGAAGAACCGGGGAGCTGTTTTTT. Translation gives CASSQDSGQGRTGELFF.

This clone was recorded many times. The chain couples TRBV7-2 to TRBJ2-7, with 12 positions matching TRBD2. V was pared by 3 bases and J by 4 bases, with 4 bases of the junction left unmatched. The germline CDR1 and CDR2 sequences are SGHTA and FQGNSA. The CDR3 covers 15 residues. CDR3 nucleotides: TGTGCCAGCAGCTTTGTACTAGCGGGAGGTTACGAGCAGTACTTC. This sequence encodes CASSFVLAGGYEQYF.

The V call is TRBV18, the J call TRBJ1-2; 12 bases agree with TRBD1. The V gene's germline CDR1 is KGHSH and CDR2 LQKENI. This CDR3 comprises 16 residues. V lost 4 bases and J lost 3; bases outside the gene matches: 6. Written as DNA, the CDR3 is TGTGCCAGCTCACGGGGACAGGGGGCGAAGGACTATGGCTACACCTTC. The encoded protein is CASSRGQGAKDYGYTF.

V usage is TRBV29-1 and J usage is TRBJ1-1; 9 nucleotides match TRBD1. Germline CDR1 is SQVTM and CDR2 is ANQGSEA. The CDR3 extends over 10 amino acids. The trim removed 7 bases at V and 10 bases at J, leaving 4 bases unmatched. CDR3 loop: CSGGQGRAFF. CDR3 in DNA: TGCAGCGGTGGACAGGGGAGAGCTTTCTTT.

This chain uses TRBV3-1 (or the pseudogene TRBV3-2) with TRBJ1-3; 7 bases agree with TRBD1. The V and J ends lost 5 bases and 0 bases, in that order; junction bases with no gene match: 7. The CDR3 is 16 residues long. CDR1 is LGHDT and CDR2 is YNNKEL in the germline V gene (reference sequence). Here the CDR3 reads CASSARQGHSGNTIYF. In nucleotides, the CDR3 is TGTGCCAGCAGCGCCCGACAGGGCCACTCTGGAAACACCATATATTTT.

J is TRBJ1-3 and V is TRBV4-2; D possibly corresponds to TRBD1 (6 bases). CDR1 is LGHNA, CDR2 YNFKEQ, per germline. This CDR3 comprises 13 residues. Trimming stripped 5 bases from V and 3 bases from J, with 8 bases between. The CDR3 protein is CASSSGVGNTIYF. CDR3 DNA sequence: TGTGCCAGCAGCTCAGGGGTTGGAAACACCATATATTTT.

The chain recombines TRBV2 with TRBJ2-5; maybe TRBD1 (5 bases). This CDR3 comprises 13 residues. V was shortened by 6 bases and J by 1 base, with 9 bases between the two germline ends. Germline CDR1 is SNHLY and CDR2 is FYNNEI. CDR3 residues: CASSRVVQETQYF. The CDR3 nucleotides are TGTGCCAGCAGCAGGGTGGTCCAAGAGACCCAGTACTTC.

The rearrangement uses TRBV7-2 and TRBJ2-3; TRBD2 agrees at 8 bases. The CDR3 has 16 residues. V shed 4 bases and J 2 bases; nucleotides not matched to a gene: 8. Per the germline V gene, CDR1 is SGHTA and CDR2 is FQGNSA. The CDR3 region is CASSSGGGGNTDTQYF. As DNA, the CDR3 is TGTGCCAGCAGCTCGGGCGGCGGGGGGAACACAGATACGCAGTATTTT.

The chain employs TRBV28 and TRBJ1-3, with D unclear. The V gene's germline CDR1 is MDHEN and CDR2 SYDVKM. The CDR3 contains 15 residues. The germline V and J ends were trimmed by 2 bases and 0 bases, with 8 bases remaining between them. CDR3 protein: CASSLRYYSGNTIYF. In DNA form, the CDR3 reads TGTGCCAGCAGTTTACGGTACTACTCTGGAAACACCATATATTTT.

This clone has only one observation. The CDR3 DNA reads TGCGCCAGCAGCCAAGATCGATCAGGGACTGAAGCTTTCTTT. The encoded protein is CASSQDRSGTEAFF. This chain joins TRBV4-3 and TRBJ1-1; D possibly corresponds to TRBD1 (5 bases). The CDR3 has 14 residues. CDR1 is LGHNA, CDR2 YSLEER, per germline. V lost 0 bases to trimming and J lost 5 bases, with 10 bases between them.

The gene calls are TRBV19 and TRBJ2-6; D ambiguous. Germline V gives CDR1 LNHDA, CDR2 SQIVND (reference sequence). The V and J ends lost 3 bases and 0 bases respectively, with 3 bases between them. The CDR3 extends over 14 amino acids. The CDR3 region has the DNA TGTGCCAGTAGTATCCGCTCTGGGGCCAACGTCCTGACTTTC. The encoded protein is CASSIRSGANVLTF.

The chain carries TRBV19 and TRBJ2-2; 16 nucleotides align to TRBD2. The J segment lost 4 bases and the V segment lost 8 bases, leaving 13 bases of the junction unmatched. The CDR3 extends over 19 amino acids. CDR1 and CDR2 from the germline V gene are LNHDA and SQIVND (reference sequence). The CDR3 region has the DNA TGTGCCAGTTCCCCCAGTGGGACTAGCGGGAGGGCAGGCACCGGGGAGCTGTTTTTT. This sequence encodes CASSPSGTSGRAGTGELFF.

This clone was seen a single time. This chain uses TRBV7-2 with TRBJ1-5; TRBD1 aligns across 7 bases. Per the germline V gene, CDR1 is SGHTA and CDR2 is FQGNSA. The CDR3 runs to 15 residues. V shed 5 bases and J 5 bases; nucleotides not matched to a gene: 9. The CDR3 here is CASSRKTGLDQPQHF. Here the CDR3 DNA reads TGTGCCAGCAGCAGGAAGACAGGGTTGGATCAGCCCCAGCATTTT.

The chain combines TRBV7-2 with TRBJ1-6; 9 nucleotides align to TRBD1. The CDR3 runs 16 residues. The V and J ends lost 3 bases and 10 bases, in that order; junction bases with no gene match: 10. CDR1 is SGHTA and CDR2 is FQGNSA in the germline V gene. Written as DNA, the CDR3 is TGTGCCAGCAGCTTGGCCCCCGGGACAGGGATCTCACCCCTCCACTTT. It encodes CASSLAPGTGISPLHF.

The chain carries TRBV7-7 and TRBJ2-5; 7 positions agree with TRBD1. This CDR3 is 13 amino acids long. V gave up 5 bases and J gave up 4 bases; unmatched junction bases: 4. The germline gives CDR1 SSHAT, CDR2 FNYEAQ (reference sequence). This CDR3 is CASSRQGAETQYF. The CDR3 nucleotides are TGTGCCAGCAGCCGACAGGGAGCAGAGACCCAGTACTTC.

This clone occurred once. The J gene is TRBJ1-1, the V gene TRBV23-1; D not resolved. TRBV23-1 is reported as an ORF; its role is uncertain. This CDR3 is 10 amino acids long. Trimming left V 6 bases short and J 4 bases short, with 3 bases between. The CDR3: CASSRTEAFF. In DNA form, the CDR3 reads TGCGCCAGCAGCCGCACTGAAGCTTTCTTT.

As concerns this clone: One end of the junction does not line up with germline, which may come from a read error. V and J are TRBV19 and TRBJ2-2, with D possibly called TRBD1 or TRBD2 (5 bases each). The germline gives CDR1 LNHDA, CDR2 SQIVND (reference sequence). The CDR3 is 16 amino acids. Here the CDR3 DNA reads TGTGCCAGTAGTGTAGAGGGCAGGGCAAACACCGGGGAGCTGTTTTTT. Protein: CASSVEGRANTGELFF.

The chain uses TRBV28 and TRBJ2-3; 11 bases are shared with TRBD2. This CDR3 region has 14 residues. V was pared by 3 bases and J by 14 bases, with 10 bases of the junction left unmatched. Germline values: CDR1 MDHEN, CDR2 SYDVKM. The chain's CDR3 is CASSFDSGRAILYF. The CDR3 bases are TGTGCCAGCAGTTTTGATAGCGGGAGGGCGATCCTGTATTTT.

The chain recombines TRBV18 with TRBJ2-2; D may be TRBD1 (6 bases). Trimming removed 2 bases from V and 5 bases from J, with 15 bases in between. Germline CDR1 is KGHSH and CDR2 is LQKENI. CDR3 length: 16 amino acids. This chain's CDR3 is CASSPSSRDITGELFF. The CDR3 DNA is TGTGCCAGCTCACCATCGTCCCGGGACATAACCGGGGAGCTGTTTTTT.

This chain connects TRBV5-8 to TRBJ2-5, with 8 bases lining up with TRBD1. With 0 bases clipped from V and 1 base from J, the junction kept 8 bases outside the gene matches. The germline V gene encodes CDR1 SGHTS and CDR2 YDEGEE. This CDR3 contains 17 residues. CDR3 bases: TGTGCCAGCAGCTTGGGTGTAGGACAGGGTATCCAAGAGACCCAGTACTTC. This gives the protein CASSLGVGQGIQETQYF.

J is TRBJ1-5 and V is TRBV12-5; TRBD1 matches at 7 bases. V dropped 5 bases and J dropped 4; count of bases not matched to a gene: 5. This CDR3 contains 14 residues. Germline V lookup: CDR1 LGHNT, CDR2 FRNRAP. The DNA for the CDR3 is TGTGCTAGTGGTAAGGGACAGAGAAATCAGCCCCAGCATTTT. Translating gives CASGKGQRNQPQHF.

To note about this clone: The junction and the germline gene differ at one end; a read error may be behind it. This chain links TRBV6-2 or TRBV6-3 with TRBJ2-4; no definite D call. CDR1 and CDR2 from the germline V gene are MNHEY and SVGEGT. The CDR3 runs to 13 residues. CDR3 in amino acids: CASSYGAVNTQYF. The CDR3, as DNA: TGTGCCAGCAGTTACGGTGCTGTTAACACTCAGTACTTC.

V is TRBV27 and J is TRBJ1-4; a possible D gene is TRBD1 (5 bases). The CDR3 has 16 amino acids. V shed 4 bases and J shed 6 bases, with 18 bases lying between them. Germline V gene data show CDR1 as MNHEY and CDR2 as SMNVEV (reference sequence). The CDR3 region has the DNA TGTGCCAGCAGTTCCTTGAGCCGCGGGGCGGATGAAAAACTGTTTTTT. This encodes CASSSLSRGADEKLFF.

The genes are TRBV5-4 and TRBJ2-2; TRBD1 aligns across 7 bases. The CDR3 sequence is 16 residues long. Germline V gives CDR1 SGHNT, CDR2 YYREEE (reference sequence). V shed 4 bases and J 6 bases; nucleotides not matched to a gene: 12. CDR3 DNA sequence: TGTGCCAGCAGCCCCCGGACAGGTACGAGCCCCGGGGAGCTGTTTTTT. It encodes CASSPRTGTSPGELFF.

V is TRBV7-2 and J is TRBJ2-5; TRBD2 aligns across 14 bases. This CDR3 has 19 residues. Germline CDR1 is SGHTA and CDR2 is FQGNSA. The V and J ends lost 3 bases and 3 bases, in that order; junction bases with no gene match: 12. As DNA, the CDR3 is TGTGCCAGCAGCTTGGCGACCTTCGGACTAGCGGGGGGTAAAGAGACCCAGTACTTC. Protein: CASSLATFGLAGGKETQYF.

This rearrangement joins TRBV27 to TRBJ1-1, with 9 bases matching TRBD1. Germline V gene lookup returns CDR1 MNHEY and CDR2 SMNVEV (reference sequence). The J segment lost 11 bases and the V segment lost 3 bases, leaving 19 bases of the junction unmatched. The CDR3 sequence is 17 residues long. The DNA for the CDR3 is TGTGCCAGCAGTTTTGGGAAGTCATTACAGGGGGCAAGAAAGGCTTTCTTT. It yields the protein CASSFGKSLQGARKAFF.

The V and J genes are TRBV14 and TRBJ1-1, with no clear D. Trimming took off 5 bases at V and 3 bases at J, with 13 bases between the two ends. Germline V gene data show CDR1 as SGHDN and CDR2 as FVKESK. This CDR3 is 14 amino acids long. The DNA of the CDR3 is TGTGCCAGCAGCGGACTTGGAGGAGACACTGAAGCTTTCTTT. Translating it yields CASSGLGGDTEAFF.

The chain combines TRBV3-1 (or the pseudogene TRBV3-2) with TRBJ1-2; D uncertain. Germline V gene lookup returns CDR1 LGHDT and CDR2 YNNKEL (reference sequence). The CDR3 has 14 amino acids. V was shortened by 7 bases and J by 4 bases, with 16 bases between the two germline ends. DNA of the CDR3: TGTGCCAGCACCCCCGTCGAGGGCGGCTATGGCTACACCTTC. Its translation: CASTPVEGGYGYTF.

The genes are TRBV12-3 or TRBV12-4 and TRBJ1-2, with 10 bases aligning to TRBD1. Germline trimming cut 5 bases from V and 13 bases from J; bases unmatched to any gene: 10. This CDR3 contains 13 residues. DNA of the CDR3: TGTGCCAGCAGTCCTCTTCTTAGGGACAGGGGCACCTTC. This encodes CASSPLLRDRGTF.